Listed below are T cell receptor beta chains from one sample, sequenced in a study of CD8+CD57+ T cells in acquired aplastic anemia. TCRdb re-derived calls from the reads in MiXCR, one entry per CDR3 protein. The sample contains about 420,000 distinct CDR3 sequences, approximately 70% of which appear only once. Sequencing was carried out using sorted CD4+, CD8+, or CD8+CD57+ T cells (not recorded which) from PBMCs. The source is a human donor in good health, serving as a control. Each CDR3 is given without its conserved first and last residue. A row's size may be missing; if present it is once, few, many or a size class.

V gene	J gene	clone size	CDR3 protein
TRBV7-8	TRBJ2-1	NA	ASSPQGRGGGEKF
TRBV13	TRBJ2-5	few	ASRRGRGLQETQY
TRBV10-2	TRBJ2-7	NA	AIIVGAWYSEQY
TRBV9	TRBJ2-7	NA	ASSSDGGEAYTQY
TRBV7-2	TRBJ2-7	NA	ASSPSGGANEQY
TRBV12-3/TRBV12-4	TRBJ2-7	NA	ASSYGHEQY
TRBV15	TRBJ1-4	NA	ATSRDRGENLF
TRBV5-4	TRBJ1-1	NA	ASSFAERGTEAF
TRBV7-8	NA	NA	ASSRGPNEQY
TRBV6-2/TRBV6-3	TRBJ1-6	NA	ASSYSYRSPLH
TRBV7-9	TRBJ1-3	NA	ASSPETVTNYGYY
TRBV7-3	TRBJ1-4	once	ASKDRADGNEKLF
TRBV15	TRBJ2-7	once	ATRPGVRGPLGSYEQY
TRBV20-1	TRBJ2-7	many	SARGLAGDYEQY